This TCR beta chain was captured in a study of blood T cell repertoires in COVID-19. Study information: PBMCs, B-cell-depleted T cells, or T cells provided the cDNA or gDNA that made up the material.

Sequenced by immunoSEQ multiplex PCR; TCRdb stores in-frame clones only, minus some. The repertoire has around 170,000 clones, roughly four fifths of them found once; the top ten carry approximately 8%. Germline V CDR1 and CDR2: MNHEY, SMNVEV (reference sequence). The CDR3 runs to 15 residues. Between the trimmed V and J ends, which lost 0 bases and 2 bases, there was a span of 8 bases. In its sample, this clone was seen a few times. The rearrangement uses TRBV27 and TRBJ2-1; D gene ambiguous. The TCR was taken from a woman between 65 and 79 years old with COVID-19, enrolled during active disease. The sample comprised peripheral blood. The CDR3 bases are TGTGCCAGCAGTTTATCGAGAGATACCTACAATGAGCAGTTCTTC. Translating it yields CASSLSRDTYNEQFF.